The TCR beta chain under discussion was sequenced for a study of blood T cell repertoires in COVID-19. Looking at the study overall: Sites across the United States, Italy and Spain contributed samples from acute and convalescent COVID-19. Sample material is recorded as cDNA or gDNA derived from T cells, B-cell-depleted T cells, or PBMCs.

The authors' processing: Amplified reference gene primers provided the basis for estimating nucleated cell counts. Data came from immunoSEQ multiplex PCR; TCRdb stores just in-frame clones and leaves some out. V and J calls and clone size come straight from that table; D and trimming were deduced from the DNA. The data hold tens of thousands of clones, with approximately 87% observed a single time. The germline CDR1 and CDR2 sequences are MDHEN and SYDVKM. This CDR3 contains 14 residues. The ends were cut back, 6 bases at V and 0 bases at J, with 11 bases in the middle. V and J are TRBV28 and TRBJ2-5, with D maybe TRBD1 (6 bases). The TCR sequence derives from a human donor in a cohort sampled during active COVID-19. Material: peripheral blood. CDR3 loop: CASRKTGNQETQYF. CDR3 in DNA: TGTGCCAGCAGAAAAACAGGGAACCAAGAGACCCAGTACTTC.